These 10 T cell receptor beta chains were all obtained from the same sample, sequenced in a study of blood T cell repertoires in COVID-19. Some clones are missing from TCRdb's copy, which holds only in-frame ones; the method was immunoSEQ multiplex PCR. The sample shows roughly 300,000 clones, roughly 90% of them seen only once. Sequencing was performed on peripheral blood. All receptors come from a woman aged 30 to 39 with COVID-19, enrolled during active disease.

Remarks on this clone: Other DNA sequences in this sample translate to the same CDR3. CDR3 region: CASSDLYEQYF. The CDR3 nucleotides read TGTGCCAGCAGTGACCTGTACGAGCAGTACTTC. The gene calls are TRBV25-1 and TRBJ2-7; no clear D. The CDR3 totals 11 residues. The ends were cut back, 3 bases at V and 4 bases at J, with 4 bases in the middle. Germline values: CDR1 MGHDK, CDR2 SYGVNS.

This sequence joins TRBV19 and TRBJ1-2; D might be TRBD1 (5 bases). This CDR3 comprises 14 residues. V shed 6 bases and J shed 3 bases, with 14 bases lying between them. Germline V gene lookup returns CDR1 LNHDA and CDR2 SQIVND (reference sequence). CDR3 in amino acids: CASRDSGVHYGYTF. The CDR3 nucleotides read TGTGCCAGTAGGGATTCGGGGGTCCACTATGGCTACACCTTC.

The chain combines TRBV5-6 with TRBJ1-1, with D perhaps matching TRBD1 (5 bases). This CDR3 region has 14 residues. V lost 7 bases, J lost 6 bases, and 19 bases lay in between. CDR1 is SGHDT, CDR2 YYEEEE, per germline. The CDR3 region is CASRKWGVGAEAFF. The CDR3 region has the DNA TGTGCCAGCCGTAAATGGGGGGTCGGTGCTGAAGCTTTCTTT.

In nucleotides, the CDR3 is TGTGCCAGCAAGGCTAGCGGGTCCTCAGATACGCAGTATTTT. Translated: CASKASGSSDTQYF. The genes are TRBV6-4 and TRBJ2-3; 8 nucleotides match TRBD2. From germline, CDR1 is MRHNA and CDR2 SNTAGT. Trimming at V came to 7 bases and at J to 4 bases, leaving 7 bases not matched to a gene. The CDR3 has 14 residues.

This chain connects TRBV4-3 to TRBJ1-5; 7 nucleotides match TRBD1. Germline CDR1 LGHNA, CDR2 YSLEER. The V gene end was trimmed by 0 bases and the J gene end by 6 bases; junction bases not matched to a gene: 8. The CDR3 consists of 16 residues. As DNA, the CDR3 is TGCGCCAGCAGCCAAGATGGAGGGGGCGCGGGTCAGCCCCAGCATTTT. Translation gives CASSQDGGGAGQPQHF.

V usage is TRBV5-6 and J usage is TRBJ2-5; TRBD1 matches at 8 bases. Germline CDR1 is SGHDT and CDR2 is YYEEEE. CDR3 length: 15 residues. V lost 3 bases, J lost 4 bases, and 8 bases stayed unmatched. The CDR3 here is CASSSSGGLGETQYF. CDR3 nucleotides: TGTGCCAGCAGCTCTTCAGGGGGCCTGGGAGAGACCCAGTACTTC.

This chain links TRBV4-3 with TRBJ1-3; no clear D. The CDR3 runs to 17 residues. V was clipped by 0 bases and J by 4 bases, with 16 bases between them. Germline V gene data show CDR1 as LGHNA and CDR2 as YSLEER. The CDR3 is CASSQDTDPGVGNTIYF. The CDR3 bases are TGCGCCAGCAGCCAAGATACAGACCCCGGGGTCGGAAACACCATATATTTT.

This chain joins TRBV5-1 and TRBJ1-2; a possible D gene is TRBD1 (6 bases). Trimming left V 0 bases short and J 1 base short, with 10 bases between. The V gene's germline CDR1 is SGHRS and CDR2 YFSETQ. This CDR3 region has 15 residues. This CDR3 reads CASSLAPQGNYGYTF. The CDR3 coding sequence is TGCGCCAGCAGCTTGGCACCACAGGGTAACTATGGCTACACCTTC.

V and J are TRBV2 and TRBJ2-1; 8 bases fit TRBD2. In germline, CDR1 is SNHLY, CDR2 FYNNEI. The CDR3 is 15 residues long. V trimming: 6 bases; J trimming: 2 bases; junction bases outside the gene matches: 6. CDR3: CASRLTGGTYNEQFF. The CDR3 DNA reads TGTGCCAGCAGGTTGACGGGAGGGACCTACAATGAGCAGTTCTTC.

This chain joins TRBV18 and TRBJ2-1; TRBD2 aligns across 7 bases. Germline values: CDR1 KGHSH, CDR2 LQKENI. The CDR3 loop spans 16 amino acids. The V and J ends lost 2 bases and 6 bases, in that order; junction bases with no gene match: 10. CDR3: CASSPGGGRTSNEQFF. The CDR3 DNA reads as TGTGCCAGCTCACCAGGGGGGGGTCGAACGAGCAATGAGCAGTTCTTC.